The rows below give T cell receptor beta chains drawn from one sample of a study of blood T cell repertoires in COVID-19. Sequencing was performed with immunoSEQ multiplex PCR; in TCRdb, only in-frame clones are kept and a portion is missing. The table shows approximately 90,000 clones, with roughly 90% occurring only once. The sequenced material came from peripheral blood. The source of these receptors is a man aged 60-69 years with COVID-19, enrolled during active disease. Both conserved end residues are part of each CDR3. Each record gives: V gene, clone size, D gene, J gene, CDR3 DNA, CDR3 protein. D genes are given only for firm matches. Clone size is stated in some rows and not others, as once, few, many or a class when expanded.

v_call: TRBV10-3
clone_size: .
d_call: TRBD2
j_call: TRBJ2-3
cdr3_nt: TGTGCCATCAGTCGCTCTAGCGGGCAGACCACAGATACGCAGTATTTT
cdr3_aa: CAISRSSGQTTDTQYF

v_call: TRBV11-3
clone_size: .
d_call: .
j_call: TRBJ2-1
cdr3_nt: TGTGCCAGCAGCTTAGCGGCGGGAACGGGGAATGAGCAGTTCTTC
cdr3_aa: CASSLAAGTGNEQFF

v_call: TRBV7-8
clone_size: .
d_call: .
j_call: TRBJ2-2
cdr3_nt: TGTGCCAGCAGCTTAGTCCCACCCGGGAACACCGGGGAGCTGTTTTTT
cdr3_aa: CASSLVPPGNTGELFF

v_call: TRBV6-5
clone_size: .
d_call: .
j_call: TRBJ2-7
cdr3_nt: TGTGCCAGCAGTAATAGTATTTACGAGCAGTACTTC
cdr3_aa: CASSNSIYEQYF

v_call: TRBV7-8
clone_size: .
d_call: TRBD1
j_call: TRBJ1-1
cdr3_nt: TGTGCCAGCAGCCCGGGCAGGGGGCAACCGAACACTGAAGCTTTCTTT
cdr3_aa: CASSPGRGQPNTEAFF

v_call: TRBV11-1
clone_size: .
d_call: TRBD1
j_call: TRBJ2-3
cdr3_nt: TGTGCCAGCAGCCCCACCGGGACAGCCACAGATACGCAGTATTTT
cdr3_aa: CASSPTGTATDTQYF

v_call: TRBV6-5
clone_size: .
d_call: .
j_call: TRBJ1-4
cdr3_nt: TGTGCCAGCCAACAGGGATTTAATGAAAAACTGTTTTTT
cdr3_aa: CASQQGFNEKLFF

v_call: TRBV6-5
clone_size: few
d_call: .
j_call: TRBJ1-4
cdr3_nt: TGTGCCAGCAGTTTCGTAGGAGGGTTGAATGAAAAACTGTTTTTT
cdr3_aa: CASSFVGGLNEKLFF

v_call: TRBV28
clone_size: .
d_call: .
j_call: TRBJ1-5
cdr3_nt: TGTGCCAGCAGCCAACAGGGAGATTATAGCAATCAGCCCCAGCATTTT
cdr3_aa: CASSQQGDYSNQPQHF

v_call: TRBV9
clone_size: .
d_call: TRBD1
j_call: TRBJ1-5
cdr3_nt: TGTGCCAGCAGCGAGGGACAGGGGGCTCAGCCCCAGCATTTT
cdr3_aa: CASSEGQGAQPQHF

v_call: TRBV6-5
clone_size: once
d_call: TRBD1
j_call: TRBJ1-6
cdr3_nt: TGTGCCAGCAGGTCGACAGGGGGTTATAATTCACCCCTCCACTTT
cdr3_aa: CASRSTGGYNSPLHF

v_call: TRBV28
clone_size: .
d_call: .
j_call: TRBJ1-6
cdr3_nt: TGTGCCGCCCGGACAGCTAATTCACCCCTCCACTTT
cdr3_aa: CAARTANSPLHF

v_call: TRBV7-8
clone_size: .
d_call: TRBD1
j_call: TRBJ2-7
cdr3_nt: TGTGCCAGCGCATCGGGACAGACTTACGAGCAGTACTTC
cdr3_aa: CASASGQTYEQYF

v_call: TRBV7-9
clone_size: .
d_call: TRBD2
j_call: TRBJ2-7
cdr3_nt: TGTGCCAGCAGCCCGGGGGGACTAGCTTTGGTCGAGCAGTACTTC
cdr3_aa: CASSPGGLALVEQYF

v_call: TRBV7-9
clone_size: .
d_call: .
j_call: TRBJ2-2
cdr3_nt: TGTGCCAGCAGCTTAGCTATACCAAGGAGCGGGGAGCTGTTTTTT
cdr3_aa: CASSLAIPRSGELFF

v_call: TRBV7-9
clone_size: .
d_call: .
j_call: TRBJ2-1
cdr3_nt: TGTGCCAGCAGCTTAGTATTAGGGGGTTACAATGAGCAGTTCTTC
cdr3_aa: CASSLVLGGYNEQFF

v_call: TRBV5-1
clone_size: .
d_call: TRBD1
j_call: TRBJ1-2
cdr3_nt: TGCGCCAGCGCGACAGGGGAGGGTGCTGGCTACACCTTC
cdr3_aa: CASATGEGAGYTF

v_call: TRBV28
clone_size: .
d_call: TRBD2
j_call: TRBJ2-5
cdr3_nt: TGTGCCAGCAGTTTGTTGGGACTAGCGGGAGGGCCGGGGAGAAAGACCCAGTACTTC
cdr3_aa: CASSLLGLAGGPGRKTQYF

v_call: TRBV30
clone_size: .
d_call: TRBD2
j_call: TRBJ2-3
cdr3_nt: TGTGCCTGGAGTCCCGGGACTAGCGACAATACGCAGTATTTT
cdr3_aa: CAWSPGTSDNTQYF

v_call: TRBV19
clone_size: .
d_call: TRBD1
j_call: TRBJ1-2
cdr3_nt: TGTGCCAGTAGTAAAAGGACAGGGGGGTATGGCTACACCTTC
cdr3_aa: CASSKRTGGYGYTF

v_call: TRBV6-2/TRBV6-3
clone_size: .
d_call: TRBD2
j_call: TRBJ2-1
cdr3_nt: TGTGCCAGCAGTCGGGCGGGAGGGCCAGACAATGAGCAGTTCTTC
cdr3_aa: CASSRAGGPDNEQFF

v_call: TRBV20-1
clone_size: .
d_call: .
j_call: TRBJ1-4
cdr3_nt: TGCAGTGCTAGTTACGGGGTTAATGAAAAACTGTTTTTT
cdr3_aa: CSASYGVNEKLFF

v_call: TRBV15
clone_size: .
d_call: .
j_call: TRBJ1-1
cdr3_nt: TGTGCCACCAGCAGAGATCTAGTACCGGACACTGAAGCTTTCTTT
cdr3_aa: CATSRDLVPDTEAFF

v_call: TRBV5-1
clone_size: .
d_call: TRBD1
j_call: TRBJ2-2
cdr3_nt: TGCGCCAGCAGCTGGACAGGGGGCTCGGACACCGGGGAGCTGTTTTTT
cdr3_aa: CASSWTGGSDTGELFF

v_call: TRBV5-1
clone_size: .
d_call: .
j_call: TRBJ2-6
cdr3_nt: TGCGCCAGCAGCGCTAGATCTGGGGCCAACGTCCTGACTTTC
cdr3_aa: CASSARSGANVLTF

v_call: TRBV19
clone_size: .
d_call: .
j_call: TRBJ2-3
cdr3_nt: TGTGCCAGTAGTATAGAGCCGGCAGATACGCAGTATTTT
cdr3_aa: CASSIEPADTQYF

v_call: TRBV10-3
clone_size: .
d_call: .
j_call: TRBJ1-2
cdr3_nt: TGTGCCATCAGTGAGTCGCGAGGGGGAGCTGGCTACACCTTC
cdr3_aa: CAISESRGGAGYTF

v_call: TRBV7-9
clone_size: .
d_call: .
j_call: TRBJ1-2
cdr3_nt: TGTGCCAGCAGTTCGGCGGGTTTTAGCTATGGCTACACCTTC
cdr3_aa: CASSSAGFSYGYTF

v_call: TRBV3-1/TRBV3-2
clone_size: few
d_call: TRBD1
j_call: TRBJ1-1
cdr3_nt: TGTGCCAGCAGCCAAGACTTGACAGGGGGCAGGGGAGCTTTCTTT
cdr3_aa: CASSQDLTGGRGAFF

v_call: TRBV19
clone_size: .
d_call: .
j_call: TRBJ1-2
cdr3_nt: TGTGCCAGTAGGTCTGGAGCAGCAGATGACTATGGCTACACCTTC
cdr3_aa: CASRSGAADDYGYTF

v_call: TRBV11-3
clone_size: few
d_call: .
j_call: TRBJ2-1
cdr3_nt: TGTGCCAGCAGCTCCCGAACAGGGTTCGGTGAGCAGTTCTTC
cdr3_aa: CASSSRTGFGEQFF

v_call: TRBV7-2
clone_size: .
d_call: .
j_call: TRBJ2-7
cdr3_nt: TGTGCCAGCAGCTTAGAACTGGACGAGCAGTACTTC
cdr3_aa: CASSLELDEQYF

v_call: TRBV11-3
clone_size: .
d_call: .
j_call: TRBJ2-7
cdr3_nt: TGTGCCAGCAGCTTAGATGGGGGCTGGTCCTACGAGCAGTACTTC
cdr3_aa: CASSLDGGWSYEQYF

v_call: TRBV6-1
clone_size: once
d_call: TRBD2
j_call: TRBJ2-7
cdr3_nt: TGTGCCAGCAGTGAATGGTCTAGCGGGCGCTACAGAAGTTCCTACGAGCAGTACTTC
cdr3_aa: CASSEWSSGRYRSSYEQYF

v_call: TRBV24-1
clone_size: few
d_call: .
j_call: TRBJ1-5
cdr3_nt: TGTGCCACCAGTGATGGAGGGTTTAGCAATCAGCCCCAGCATTTT
cdr3_aa: CATSDGGFSNQPQHF